The TCR beta chain described here comes from a study of blood T cells in healthy people across ages. This clonotype was seen more than once but under ten times. What it recognizes is unknown. With a J-beta primer mix and a sample-barcoded 5' primer, a second PCR ran about 7 to 12 cycles. TCRdb called the 5' RACE reads again in MiXCR, with one record for every CDR3 protein. Of roughly 800,000 distinct CDR3 sequences listed, about 26% are singletons. Study-level points and caveats: Naive CD4+ cells and diversity were both higher in long-lived donors than in aged donors.

This CDR3 spans 15 amino acids. Trimming left V 8 bases short and J 4 bases short, with 21 bases between. Germline V lookup: CDR1 SGHRS, CDR2 YFSETQ. This sample was also put to use in a study of T cells of mothers and their children.

The TCR originated in a boy aged 5-17 years in good health. The sample taken for sequencing was blood. V is TRBV5-1 and J is TRBJ1-2; D may be TRBD1 (5 bases). CDR3 nucleotide sequence: TGCGCCAGTCGTAGGGATGAGGGGCGAGGCTATGGCTACACCTTC. Amino acid sequence: CASRRDEGRGYGYTF.